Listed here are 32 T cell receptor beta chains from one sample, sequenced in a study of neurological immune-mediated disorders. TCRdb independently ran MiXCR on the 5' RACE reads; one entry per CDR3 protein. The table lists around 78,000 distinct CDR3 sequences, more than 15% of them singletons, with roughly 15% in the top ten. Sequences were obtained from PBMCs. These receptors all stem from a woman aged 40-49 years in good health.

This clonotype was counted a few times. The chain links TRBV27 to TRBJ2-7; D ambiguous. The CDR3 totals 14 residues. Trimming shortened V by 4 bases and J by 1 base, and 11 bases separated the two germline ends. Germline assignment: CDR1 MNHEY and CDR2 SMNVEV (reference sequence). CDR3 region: CASSSNNFSYEQYV. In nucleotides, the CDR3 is TGTGCCAGCAGTTCGAACAACTTTTCCTACGAGCAGTACGTC.

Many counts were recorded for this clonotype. CDR3 sequence (DNA): TGTGCCAGTGGACAGGGGGCAAACACTGAAGCTTTCTTT. This sequence encodes CASGQGANTEAFF. The J gene is TRBJ1-1, the V gene TRBV7-3; 11 nucleotides agree with TRBD1. Looked up from germline, CDR1 is SGHTA and CDR2 is FQGTGA. The V segment lost 9 bases and the J segment 2 bases; nucleotides outside the gene matches: 2. The CDR3 sequence is 13 residues long.

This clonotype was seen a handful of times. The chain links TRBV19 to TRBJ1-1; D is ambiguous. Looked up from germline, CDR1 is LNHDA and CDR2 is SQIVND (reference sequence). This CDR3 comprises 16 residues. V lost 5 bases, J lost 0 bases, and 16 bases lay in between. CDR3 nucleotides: TGTGCCAGTAGTCCACGGATCAGCGGGATGAACACTGAAGCTTTCTTT. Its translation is CASSPRISGMNTEAFF.

The CDR3 nucleotides read TGTGCCAGCAGCCAACAGACTATCTCCTACGAGCAGTACTTC. It is translated as CASSQQTISYEQYF. The gene calls are TRBV12-3 or TRBV12-4 and TRBJ2-7, with D maybe TRBD2 (5 bases). CDR3 length: 14 amino acids. Between the trimmed V and J ends, which lost 6 bases and 0 bases, there was a span of 12 bases.

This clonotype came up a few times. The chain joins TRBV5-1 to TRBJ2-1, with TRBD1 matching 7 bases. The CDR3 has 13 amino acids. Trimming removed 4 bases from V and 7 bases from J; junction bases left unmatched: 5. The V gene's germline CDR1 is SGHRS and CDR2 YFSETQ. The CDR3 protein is CASSLDRANEQFF. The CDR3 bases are TGCGCCAGCAGCCTAGACAGGGCGAATGAGCAGTTCTTC.

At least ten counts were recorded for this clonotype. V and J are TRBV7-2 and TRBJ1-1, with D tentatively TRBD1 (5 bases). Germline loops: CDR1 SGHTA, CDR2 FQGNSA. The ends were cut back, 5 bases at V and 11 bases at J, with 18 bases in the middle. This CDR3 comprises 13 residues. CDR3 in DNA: TGTGCCAGCAGCCTACGGCAGGGCACCATGGCTTTCTTT. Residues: CASSLRQGTMAFF.

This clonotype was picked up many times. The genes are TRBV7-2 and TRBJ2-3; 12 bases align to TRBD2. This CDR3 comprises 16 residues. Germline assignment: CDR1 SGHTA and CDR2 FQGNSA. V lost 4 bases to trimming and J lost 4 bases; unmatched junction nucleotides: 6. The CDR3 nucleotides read TGTGCCAGCAGCTATACTAGCGGGGGGAATGCAGATACGCAGTATTTT. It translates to CASSYTSGGNADTQYF.

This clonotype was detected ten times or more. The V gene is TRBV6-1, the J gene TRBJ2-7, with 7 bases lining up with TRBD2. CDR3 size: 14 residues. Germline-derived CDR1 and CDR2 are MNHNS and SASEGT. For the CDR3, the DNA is TGTGCCAGCAGTGAAGGGGAGGGGCCCTATGAGCAGTACGTC. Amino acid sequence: CASSEGEGPYEQYV.

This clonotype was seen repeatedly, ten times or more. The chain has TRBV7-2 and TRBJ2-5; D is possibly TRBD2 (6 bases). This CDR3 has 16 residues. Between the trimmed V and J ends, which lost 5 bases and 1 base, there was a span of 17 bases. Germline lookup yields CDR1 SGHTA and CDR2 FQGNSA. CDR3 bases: TGTGCCAGCAGCCTTGGGTTAGCGGTCCTCCAAGAGACCCAGTACTTC. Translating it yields CASSLGLAVLQETQYF.

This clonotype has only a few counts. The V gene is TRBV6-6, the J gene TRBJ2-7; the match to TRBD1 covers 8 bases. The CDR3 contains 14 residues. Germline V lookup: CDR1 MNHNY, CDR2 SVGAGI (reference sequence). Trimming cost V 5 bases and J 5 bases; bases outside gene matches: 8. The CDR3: CASSGGTGGNEQYF. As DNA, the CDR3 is TGTGCCAGCAGTGGGGGGACAGGAGGGAACGAGCAGTACTTC.

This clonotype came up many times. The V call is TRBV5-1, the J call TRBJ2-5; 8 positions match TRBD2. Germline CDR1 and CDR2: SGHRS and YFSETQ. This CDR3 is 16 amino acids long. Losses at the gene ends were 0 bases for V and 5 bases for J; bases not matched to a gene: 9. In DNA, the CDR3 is TGCGCCAGCAGCTTGGGCGACGGGGGGGCCCAGGAGACCCAGTACTTC. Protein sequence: CASSLGDGGAQETQYF. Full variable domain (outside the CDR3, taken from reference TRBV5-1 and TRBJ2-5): KAGVTQTPRYLIKTRGQQVTLSCSPISGHRSVSWYQQTPGQGLQFLFEYFSETQRNKGNFPGRFSGRQFSNSRSEMNVSTLELGDSALYLCASSLGDGGAQETQYFGPGTRLLVL.

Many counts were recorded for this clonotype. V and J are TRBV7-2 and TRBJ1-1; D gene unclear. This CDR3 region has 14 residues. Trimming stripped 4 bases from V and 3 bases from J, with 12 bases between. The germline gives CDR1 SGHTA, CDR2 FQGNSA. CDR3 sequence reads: CASSSETGYTEAFF. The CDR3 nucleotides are TGTGCCAGCAGCTCTGAGACGGGTTACACTGAAGCTTTCTTT.

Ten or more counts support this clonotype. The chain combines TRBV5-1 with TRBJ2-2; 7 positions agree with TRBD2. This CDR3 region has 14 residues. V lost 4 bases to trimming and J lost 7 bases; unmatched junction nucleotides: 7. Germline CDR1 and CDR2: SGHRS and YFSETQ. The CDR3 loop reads CASSGIGEGGELFF. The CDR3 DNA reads TGCGCCAGCAGCGGAATCGGGGAGGGCGGGGAGCTGTTTTTT.

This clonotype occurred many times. The CDR3 nucleotides read TGCGCCAGCAGCTTTTGGACAGGGTCTGATGGCTACACCTTC. It encodes CASSFWTGSDGYTF. The rearrangement uses TRBV5-1 and TRBJ1-2, with 8 nucleotides matching TRBD1. The V and J ends lost 2 bases and 6 bases, in that order; junction bases with no gene match: 6. Germline V gene data show CDR1 as SGHRS and CDR2 as YFSETQ. The CDR3 has 14 amino acids. Looking up the rest from reference TRBV5-1 and TRBJ1-2 gives the full variable domain: KAGVTQTPRYLIKTRGQQVTLSCSPISGHRSVSWYQQTPGQGLQFLFEYFSETQRNKGNFPGRFSGRQFSNSRSEMNVSTLELGDSALYLCASSFWTGSDGYTFGSGTRLTVV.

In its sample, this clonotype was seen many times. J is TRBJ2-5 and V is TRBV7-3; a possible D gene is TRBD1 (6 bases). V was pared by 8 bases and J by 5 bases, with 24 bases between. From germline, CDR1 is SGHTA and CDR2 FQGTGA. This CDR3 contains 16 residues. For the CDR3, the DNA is TGTGCCAGCTCAACGCGGTGGCAGGGGAAATGGGAGACCCAGTACTTC. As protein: CASSTRWQGKWETQYF. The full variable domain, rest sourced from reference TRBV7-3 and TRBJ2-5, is GAGVSQTPSNKVTEKGKYVELRCDPISGHTALYWYRQSLGQGPEFLIYFQGTGAADDSGLPNDRFFAVRPEGSVSTLKIQRTERGDSAVYLCASSTRWQGKWETQYFGPGTRLLVL.

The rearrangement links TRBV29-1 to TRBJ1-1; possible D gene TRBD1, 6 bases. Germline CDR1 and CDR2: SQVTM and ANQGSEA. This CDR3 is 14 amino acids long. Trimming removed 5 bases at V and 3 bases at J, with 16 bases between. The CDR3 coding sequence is TGCAGCGTTCACCGGGACACCTCGGACACTGAAGCTTTCTTT. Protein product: CSVHRDTSDTEAFF.

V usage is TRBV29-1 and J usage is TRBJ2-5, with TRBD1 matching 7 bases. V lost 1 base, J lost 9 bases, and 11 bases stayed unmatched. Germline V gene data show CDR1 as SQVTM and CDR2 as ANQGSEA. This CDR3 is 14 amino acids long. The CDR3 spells CSVEVGQRDGAQYF. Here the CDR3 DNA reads TGCAGCGTTGAAGTGGGACAGAGAGACGGGGCCCAGTACTTC. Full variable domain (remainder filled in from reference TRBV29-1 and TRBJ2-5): SAVISQKPSRDICQRGTSLTIQCQVDSQVTMMFWYRQQPGQSLTLIATANQGSEATYESGFVIDKFPISRPNLTFSTLTVSNMSPEDSSIYLCSVEVGQRDGAQYFGPGTRLLVL.

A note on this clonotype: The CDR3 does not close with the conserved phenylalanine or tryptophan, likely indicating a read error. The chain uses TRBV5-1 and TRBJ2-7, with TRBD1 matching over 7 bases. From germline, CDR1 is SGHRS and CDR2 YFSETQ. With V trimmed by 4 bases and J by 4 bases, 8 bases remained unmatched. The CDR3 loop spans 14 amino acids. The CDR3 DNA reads TGCGCCAGCAGCCCGGACAGGACCCTTTACGAGCAGTACCTC. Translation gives CASSPDRTLYEQYL.

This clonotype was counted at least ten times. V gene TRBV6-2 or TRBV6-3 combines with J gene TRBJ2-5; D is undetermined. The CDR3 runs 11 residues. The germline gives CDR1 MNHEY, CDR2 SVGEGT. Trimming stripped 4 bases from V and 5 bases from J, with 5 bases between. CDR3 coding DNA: TGTGCCAGCAGTTCGCGGGAGACCCAGTACTTC. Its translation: CASSSRETQYF.

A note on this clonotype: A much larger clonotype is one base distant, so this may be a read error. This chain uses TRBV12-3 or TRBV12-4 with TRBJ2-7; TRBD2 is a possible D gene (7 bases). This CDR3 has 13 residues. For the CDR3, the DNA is TGTGCCAGCAGTTTGAACAGGGACTACGAGAAGTACTTC. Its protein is CASSLNRDYEKYF.

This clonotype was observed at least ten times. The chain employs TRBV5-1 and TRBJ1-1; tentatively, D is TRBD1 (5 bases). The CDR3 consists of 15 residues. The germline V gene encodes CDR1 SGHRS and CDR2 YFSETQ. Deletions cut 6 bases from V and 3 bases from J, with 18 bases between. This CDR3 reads CASTGVEGVYTEAFF. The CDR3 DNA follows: TGCGCCAGCACGGGGGTCGAAGGGGTTTACACTGAAGCTTTCTTT. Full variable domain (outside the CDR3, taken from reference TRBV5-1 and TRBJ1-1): KAGVTQTPRYLIKTRGQQVTLSCSPISGHRSVSWYQQTPGQGLQFLFEYFSETQRNKGNFPGRFSGRQFSNSRSEMNVSTLELGDSALYLCASTGVEGVYTEAFFGQGTRLTVV.

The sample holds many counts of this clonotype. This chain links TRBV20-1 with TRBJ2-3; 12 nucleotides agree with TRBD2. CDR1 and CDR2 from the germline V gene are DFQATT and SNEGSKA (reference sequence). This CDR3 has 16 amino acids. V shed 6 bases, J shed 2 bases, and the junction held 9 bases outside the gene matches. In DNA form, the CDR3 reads TGCAGTGCCAGTGGACTAGCGGGGAGCTACACAGATACGCAGTATTTT. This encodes CSASGLAGSYTDTQYF.

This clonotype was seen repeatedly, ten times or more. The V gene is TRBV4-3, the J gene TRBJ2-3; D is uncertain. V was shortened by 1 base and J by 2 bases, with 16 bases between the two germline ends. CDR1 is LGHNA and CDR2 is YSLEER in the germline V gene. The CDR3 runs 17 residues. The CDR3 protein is CASSQGFSPSSTDTQYF. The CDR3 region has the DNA TGCGCCAGCAGCCAAGGATTCAGTCCCTCGTCCACAGATACGCAGTATTTT.

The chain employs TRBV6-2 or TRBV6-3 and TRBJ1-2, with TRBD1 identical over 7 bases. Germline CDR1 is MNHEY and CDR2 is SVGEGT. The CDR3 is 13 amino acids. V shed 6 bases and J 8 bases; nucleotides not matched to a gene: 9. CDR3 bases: TGTGCCAGCAGCAGGGGGACCGAGAACGGCTACACCTTC. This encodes CASSRGTENGYTF.

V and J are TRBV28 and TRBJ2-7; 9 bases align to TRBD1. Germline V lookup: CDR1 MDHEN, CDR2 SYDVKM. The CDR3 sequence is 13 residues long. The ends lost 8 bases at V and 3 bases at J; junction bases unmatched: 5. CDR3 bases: TGTGCCAGCCGGGACAGGGTGGACTACGAGCAGTACGTC. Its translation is CASRDRVDYEQYV.

CDR3 loop: CAILREQYF. The CDR3 DNA follows: TGTGCCATCCTCAGGGAGCAGTACTTC. The rearrangement uses TRBV9 and TRBJ2-7, with unresolved D. The length of the CDR3 is 9 residues. CDR1 is SGDLS, CDR2 YYNGEE, per germline. V was pared by 9 bases and J by 7 bases, with 8 bases between.

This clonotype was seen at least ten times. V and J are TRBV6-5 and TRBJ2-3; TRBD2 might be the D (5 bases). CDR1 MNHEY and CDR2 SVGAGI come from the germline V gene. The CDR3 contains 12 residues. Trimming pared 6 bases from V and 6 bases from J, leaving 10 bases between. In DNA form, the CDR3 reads TGTGCCAGCAGCCTACGGGGTGATACGCAGTATTTT. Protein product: CASSLRGDTQYF.

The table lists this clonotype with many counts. The CDR3 protein is CSARARGVKTEAFF. The CDR3 nucleotides are TGCAGTGCTAGAGCTAGAGGGGTTAAGACTGAAGCTTTCTTT. The chain is built from TRBV20-1 and TRBJ1-1, with D perhaps matching TRBD1 (5 bases). Deletions cut 1 base from V and 5 bases from J, with 14 bases between. The CDR3 spans 14 residues. Germline CDR1 is DFQATT and CDR2 is SNEGSKA (reference sequence).

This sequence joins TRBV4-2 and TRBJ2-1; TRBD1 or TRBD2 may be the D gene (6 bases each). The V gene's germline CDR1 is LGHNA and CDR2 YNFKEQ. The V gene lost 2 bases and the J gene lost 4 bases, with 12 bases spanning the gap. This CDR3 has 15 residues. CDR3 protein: CASSQSRGDYNEQFF. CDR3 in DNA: TGTGCCAGCAGCCAATCTAGGGGGGATTACAATGAGCAGTTCTTC.

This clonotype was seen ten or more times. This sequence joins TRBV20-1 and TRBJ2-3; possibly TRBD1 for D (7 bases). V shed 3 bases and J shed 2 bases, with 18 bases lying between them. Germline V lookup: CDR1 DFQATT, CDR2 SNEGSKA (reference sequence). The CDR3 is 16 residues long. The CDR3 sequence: CSARDRETGFTDTQYF. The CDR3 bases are TGCAGTGCTAGGGATCGGGAGACAGGGTTCACAGATACGCAGTATTTT.

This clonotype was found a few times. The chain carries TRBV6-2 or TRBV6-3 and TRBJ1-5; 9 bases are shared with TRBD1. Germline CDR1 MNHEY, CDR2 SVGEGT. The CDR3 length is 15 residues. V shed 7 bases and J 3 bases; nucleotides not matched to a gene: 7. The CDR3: CASTKQGAINQPQHF. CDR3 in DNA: TGTGCCAGCACTAAACAGGGGGCCATCAATCAGCCCCAGCATTTT.

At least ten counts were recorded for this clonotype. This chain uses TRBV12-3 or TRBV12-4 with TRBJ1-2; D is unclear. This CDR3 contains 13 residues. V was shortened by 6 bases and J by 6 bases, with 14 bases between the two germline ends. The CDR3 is CASSNTPGNGYTF. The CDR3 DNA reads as TGTGCCAGCAGCAATACACCCGGGAATGGCTACACCTTC.